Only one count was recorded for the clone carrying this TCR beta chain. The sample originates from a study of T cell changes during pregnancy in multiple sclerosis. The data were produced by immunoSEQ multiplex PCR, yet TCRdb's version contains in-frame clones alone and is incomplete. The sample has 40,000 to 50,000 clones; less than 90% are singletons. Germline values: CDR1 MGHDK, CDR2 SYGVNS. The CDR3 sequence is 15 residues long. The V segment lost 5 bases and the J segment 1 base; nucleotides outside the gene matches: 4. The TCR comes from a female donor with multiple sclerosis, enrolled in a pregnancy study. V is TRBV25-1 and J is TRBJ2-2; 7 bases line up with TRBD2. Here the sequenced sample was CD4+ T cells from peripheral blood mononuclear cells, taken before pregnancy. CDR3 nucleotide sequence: TGTGCCAGCAGTCGGGCGGGAGTGAACACCGGGGAGCTGTTTTTT. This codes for CASSRAGVNTGELFF. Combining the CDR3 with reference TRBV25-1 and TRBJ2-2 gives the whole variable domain EADIYQTPRYLVIGTGKKITLECSQTMGHDKMYWYQQDPGMELHLIHYSYGVNSTEKGDLSSESTVSRIRTEHFPLTLESARPSHTSQYLCASSRAGVNTGELFFGEGSRLTVL.